This TCR beta chain was documented in a study of T-cell reconstitution after alpha-beta-depleted transplantation in children. For TCRbeta, the library was prepared with unique molecular identifiers. Via MiXCR, TCRdb re-called the PCR reads, giving one row per CDR3 protein. The data hold 200,000 to 250,000 distinct CDR3 sequences, with about a tenth observed a single time. This clonotype was recorded many times. The CDR3 extends over 14 amino acids. The germline V gene has CDR1 MNHEY and CDR2 SMNVEV (reference sequence). V gave up 6 bases and J gave up 3 bases; unmatched junction bases: 8. The rearrangement links TRBV27 to TRBJ2-7; TRBD1 agrees at 7 bases. The source was PBMCs from the stem cell graft donor, collected from the stem cell graft. This TCR was recovered from a human donor who donated a stem cell graft to a child with acute lymphoblastic leukemia. Here the CDR3 DNA reads TGTGCCAGCAGCCTACAGGGGTCACACTACGAGCAGTACTTC. Amino acids: CASSLQGSHYEQYF.